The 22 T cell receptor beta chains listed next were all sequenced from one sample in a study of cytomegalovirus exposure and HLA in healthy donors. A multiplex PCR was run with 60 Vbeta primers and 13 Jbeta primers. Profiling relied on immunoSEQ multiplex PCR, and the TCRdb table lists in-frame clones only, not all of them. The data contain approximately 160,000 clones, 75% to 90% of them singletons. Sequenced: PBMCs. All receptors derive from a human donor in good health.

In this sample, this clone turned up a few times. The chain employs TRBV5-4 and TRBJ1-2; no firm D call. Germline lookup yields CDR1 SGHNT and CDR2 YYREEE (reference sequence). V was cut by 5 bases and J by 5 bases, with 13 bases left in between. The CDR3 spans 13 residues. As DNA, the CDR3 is TGTGCCAGCAGAACCTGGGCGGGTTATGGCTACACCTTC. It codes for CASRTWAGYGYTF. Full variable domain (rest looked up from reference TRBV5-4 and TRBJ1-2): ETGVTQSPTHLIKTRGQQVTLRCSSQSGHNTVSWYQQALGQGPQFIFQYYREEENGRGNFPPRFSGLQFPNYSSELNVNALELDDSALYLCASRTWAGYGYTFGSGTRLTVV.

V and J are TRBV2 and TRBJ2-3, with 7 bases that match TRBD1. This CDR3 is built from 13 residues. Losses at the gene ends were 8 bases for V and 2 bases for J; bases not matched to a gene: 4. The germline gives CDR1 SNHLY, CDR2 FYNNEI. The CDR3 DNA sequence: TGTGCCAGCCGACAGGGATTCACAGATACGCAGTATTTT. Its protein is CASRQGFTDTQYF.

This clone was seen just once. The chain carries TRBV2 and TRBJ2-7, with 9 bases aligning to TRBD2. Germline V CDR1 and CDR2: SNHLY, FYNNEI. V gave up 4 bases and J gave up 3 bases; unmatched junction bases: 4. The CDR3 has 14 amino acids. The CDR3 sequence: CASSVISGGYEQYF. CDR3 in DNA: TGTGCCAGCAGTGTTATTAGCGGGGGCTACGAGCAGTACTTC.

The DNA for the CDR3 is TGTGCCAGCAGCCTGGGGGACAGGTCGAACACTGAAGCTTTCTTT. This gives the protein CASSLGDRSNTEAFF. This sequence joins TRBV5-5 and TRBJ1-1; 8 nucleotides align to TRBD1. CDR3 length equals 15 residues. V lost 4 bases and J lost 1; bases outside the gene matches: 6. The germline CDR1 and CDR2 sequences are SGHKS and YYEKEE (reference sequence).

CDR3 region: CASSIDLLTVLPGYTF. The CDR3 DNA reads as TGTGCCAGTAGTATAGACCTCCTGACAGTATTACCTGGCTACACCTTC. This rearrangement joins TRBV19 to TRBJ1-2; a possible D gene is TRBD1 (5 bases). This CDR3 is 16 amino acids long. Germline loops: CDR1 LNHDA, CDR2 SQIVND (reference sequence). Deletions cut 0 bases from V and 7 bases from J, with 18 bases between.

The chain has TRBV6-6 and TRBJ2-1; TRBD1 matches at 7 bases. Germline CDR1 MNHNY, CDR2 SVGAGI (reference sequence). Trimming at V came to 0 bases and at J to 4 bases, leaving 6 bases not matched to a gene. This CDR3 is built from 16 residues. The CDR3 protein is CASSYSPTGKYNEQFF. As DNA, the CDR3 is TGTGCCAGCAGTTACTCTCCGACAGGGAAGTACAATGAGCAGTTCTTC.

DNA of the CDR3: TGCAGTGCCCTATACAATGAGCAGTTCTTC. This sequence encodes CSALYNEQFF. The chain carries TRBV20-1 and TRBJ2-1; D is undetermined. The CDR3 contains 10 residues. The V end was cut by 6 bases, the J end by 4 bases, with 4 bases between. Germline V gene data show CDR1 as DFQATT and CDR2 as SNEGSKA (reference sequence).

The CDR3 region is CASSSPHTDTQYF. Written as DNA, the CDR3 is TGTGCCAGCAGCTCCCCCCACACAGATACGCAGTATTTT. The chain carries TRBV5-6 and TRBJ2-3; D unclear. This CDR3 has 13 amino acids. Deletions cut 3 bases from V and 2 bases from J, with 7 bases between. Germline CDR1 SGHDT, CDR2 YYEEEE.

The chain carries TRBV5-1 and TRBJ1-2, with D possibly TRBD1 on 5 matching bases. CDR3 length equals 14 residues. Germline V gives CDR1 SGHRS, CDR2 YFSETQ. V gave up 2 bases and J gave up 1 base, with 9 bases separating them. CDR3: CASSLIGDNYGYTF. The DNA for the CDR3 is TGCGCCAGCAGCTTAATAGGGGATAACTATGGCTACACCTTC. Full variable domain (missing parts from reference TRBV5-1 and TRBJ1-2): KAGVTQTPRYLIKTRGQQVTLSCSPISGHRSVSWYQQTPGQGLQFLFEYFSETQRNKGNFPGRFSGRQFSNSRSEMNVSTLELGDSALYLCASSLIGDNYGYTFGSGTRLTVV.

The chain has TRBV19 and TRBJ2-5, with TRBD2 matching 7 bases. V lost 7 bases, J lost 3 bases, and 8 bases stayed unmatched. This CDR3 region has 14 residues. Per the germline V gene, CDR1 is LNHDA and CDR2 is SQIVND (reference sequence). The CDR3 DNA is TGTGCCAGTAATAATGGTCGGGGGGAAGAGACCCAGTACTTC. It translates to CASNNGRGEETQYF.

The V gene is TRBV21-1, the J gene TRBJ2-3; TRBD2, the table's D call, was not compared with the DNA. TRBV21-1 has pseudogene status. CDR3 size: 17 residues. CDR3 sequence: CASSKEGLAGGADTQYF. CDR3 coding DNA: TGTGCCAGCAGCAAAGAGGGGCTAGCGGGGGGCGCAGATACGCAGTATTTT.

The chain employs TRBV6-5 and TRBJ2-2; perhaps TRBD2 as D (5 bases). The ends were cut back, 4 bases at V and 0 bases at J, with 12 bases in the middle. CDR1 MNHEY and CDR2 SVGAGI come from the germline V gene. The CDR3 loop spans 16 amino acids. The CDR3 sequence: CASSSPGRPNTGELFF. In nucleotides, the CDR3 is TGTGCCAGCAGTTCCCCGGGAAGGCCGAACACCGGGGAGCTGTTTTTT.

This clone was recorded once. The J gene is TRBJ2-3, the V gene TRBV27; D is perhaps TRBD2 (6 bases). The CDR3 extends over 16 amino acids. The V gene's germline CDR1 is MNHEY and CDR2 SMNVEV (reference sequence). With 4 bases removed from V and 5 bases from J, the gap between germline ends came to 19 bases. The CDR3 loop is CASSSTGLAVIDTQYF. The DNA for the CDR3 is TGTGCCAGCAGTTCCACGGGACTCGCGGTAATAGATACGCAGTATTTT.

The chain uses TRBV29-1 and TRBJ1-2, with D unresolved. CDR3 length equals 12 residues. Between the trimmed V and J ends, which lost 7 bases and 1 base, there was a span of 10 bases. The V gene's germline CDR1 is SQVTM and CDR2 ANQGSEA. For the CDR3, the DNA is TGCAGCGCAGGTAGAGATAACTATGGCTACACCTTC. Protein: CSAGRDNYGYTF. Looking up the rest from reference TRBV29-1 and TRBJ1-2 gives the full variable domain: SAVISQKPSRDICQRGTSLTIQCQVDSQVTMMFWYRQQPGQSLTLIATANQGSEATYESGFVIDKFPISRPNLTFSTLTVSNMSPEDSSIYLCSAGRDNYGYTFGSGTRLTVV.

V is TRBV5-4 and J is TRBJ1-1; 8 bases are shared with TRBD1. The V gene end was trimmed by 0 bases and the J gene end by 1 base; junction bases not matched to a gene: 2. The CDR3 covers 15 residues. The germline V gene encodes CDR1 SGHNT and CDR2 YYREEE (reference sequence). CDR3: CASSLAGTGNTEAFF. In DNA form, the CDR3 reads TGTGCCAGCAGCTTGGCCGGGACAGGGAACACTGAAGCTTTCTTT. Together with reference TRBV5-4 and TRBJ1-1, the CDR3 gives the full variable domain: ETGVTQSPTHLIKTRGQQVTLRCSSQSGHNTVSWYQQALGQGPQFIFQYYREEENGRGNFPPRFSGLQFPNYSSELNVNALELDDSALYLCASSLAGTGNTEAFFGQGTRLTVV.

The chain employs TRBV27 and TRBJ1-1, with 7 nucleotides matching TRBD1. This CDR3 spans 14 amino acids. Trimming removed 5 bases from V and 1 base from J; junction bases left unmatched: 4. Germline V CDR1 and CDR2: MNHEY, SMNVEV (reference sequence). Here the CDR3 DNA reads TGTGCCAGCAGTCCATGGGACAGGAACACTGAAGCTTTCTTT. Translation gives CASSPWDRNTEAFF.

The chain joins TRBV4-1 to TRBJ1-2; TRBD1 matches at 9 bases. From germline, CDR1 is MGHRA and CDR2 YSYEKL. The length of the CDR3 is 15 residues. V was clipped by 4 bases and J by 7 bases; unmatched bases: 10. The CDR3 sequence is CASSPMTGGNRGYTF. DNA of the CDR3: TGCGCCAGCAGCCCAATGACAGGGGGTAATCGTGGCTACACCTTC.

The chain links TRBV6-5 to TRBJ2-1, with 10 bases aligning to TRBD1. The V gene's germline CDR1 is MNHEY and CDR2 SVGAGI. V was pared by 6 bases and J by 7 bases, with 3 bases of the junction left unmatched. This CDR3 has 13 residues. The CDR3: CASSRDRGNEQFF. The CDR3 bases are TGTGCCAGCAGCCGGGACAGGGGTAATGAGCAGTTCTTC.

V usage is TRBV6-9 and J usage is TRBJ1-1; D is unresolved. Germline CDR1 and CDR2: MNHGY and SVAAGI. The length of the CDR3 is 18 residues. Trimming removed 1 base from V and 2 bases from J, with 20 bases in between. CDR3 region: CASSYFALVRTSNTEAFF. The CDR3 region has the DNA TGTGCCAGCAGTTATTTTGCCTTGGTTCGGACTTCCAACACTGAAGCTTTCTTT.

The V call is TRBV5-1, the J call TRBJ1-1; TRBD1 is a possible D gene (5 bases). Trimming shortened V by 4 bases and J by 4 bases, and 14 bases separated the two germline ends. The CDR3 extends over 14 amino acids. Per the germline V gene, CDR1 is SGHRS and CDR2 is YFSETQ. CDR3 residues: CASSPAGDPTEAFF. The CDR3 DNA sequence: TGCGCCAGCAGCCCGGCGGGGGACCCCACTGAAGCTTTCTTT.

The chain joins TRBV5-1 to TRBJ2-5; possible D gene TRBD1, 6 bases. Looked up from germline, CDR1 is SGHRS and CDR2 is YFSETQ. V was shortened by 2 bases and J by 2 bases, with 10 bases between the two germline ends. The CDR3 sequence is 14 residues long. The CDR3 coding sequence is TGCGCCAGCAGCTTCAGGGGCTTGCAAGAGACCCAGTACTTC. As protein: CASSFRGLQETQYF.

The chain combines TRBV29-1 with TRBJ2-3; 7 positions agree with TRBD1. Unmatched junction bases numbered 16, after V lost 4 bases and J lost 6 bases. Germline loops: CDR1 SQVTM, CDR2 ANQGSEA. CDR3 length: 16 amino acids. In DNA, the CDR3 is TGCAGCGTTGTATTTACAGCGCCGGGCAGGGGGGATACGCAGTATTTT. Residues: CSVVFTAPGRGDTQYF.